This TCR beta chain was sequenced for a study of OX40 agonist ivuxolimab in advanced cancers. Study-wide context: Patients took ivuxolimab, an agonistic anti-OX40 (CD134) antibody.

The method was immunoSEQ multiplex PCR; TCRdb's version includes in-frame clones alone and lacks a portion of them. The table lists about 48,000 clones, around 84% of them singletons, with 1.1% in the top ten. The CDR3 extends over 16 amino acids. Germline CDR1 LNHDA, CDR2 SQIVND (reference sequence). Trimming removed 5 bases from V and 6 bases from J; junction bases left unmatched: 13. Findings and caveats of the study: Researchers report that CD8+ T cells had, on average, more expanded clones than CD4+. Certain nonresponders additionally had low normalized T-cell clonal expansion.

Points on this clone: The antigen is unknown.

The V and J genes are TRBV19 and TRBJ2-1; 7 bases match TRBD2. The receptor was isolated from an adult with an advanced solid tumor such as melanoma, head and neck, liver or kidney cancer. The source was CD4+ or CD8+ T cells sorted from blood, collected in a trial of the OX40 agonist ivuxolimab. In nucleotides, the CDR3 is TGTGCCAGTAGTCACCAGTCGGCGGGAGCGGTCAATGAGCAGTTCTTC. This translates into CASSHQSAGAVNEQFF.